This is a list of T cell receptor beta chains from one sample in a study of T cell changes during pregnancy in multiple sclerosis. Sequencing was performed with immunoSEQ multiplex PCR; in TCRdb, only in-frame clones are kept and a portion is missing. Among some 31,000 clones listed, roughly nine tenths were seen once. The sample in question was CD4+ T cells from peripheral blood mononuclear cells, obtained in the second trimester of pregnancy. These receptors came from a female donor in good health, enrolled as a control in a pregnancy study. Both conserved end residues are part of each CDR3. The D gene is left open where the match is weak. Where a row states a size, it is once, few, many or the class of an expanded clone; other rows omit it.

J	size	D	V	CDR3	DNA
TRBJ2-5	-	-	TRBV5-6	CASSGGWETQYF	TGTGCCAGCAGCGGGGGCTGGGAGACCCAGTACTTC
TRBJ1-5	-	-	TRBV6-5	CASSFSDGGNQPQHF	TGTGCCAGCAGTTTCTCGGACGGGGGCAATCAGCCCCAGCATTTT
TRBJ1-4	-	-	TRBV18	CASSADGSNEKLFF	TGTGCCAGCTCGGCCGACGGGTCTAATGAAAAACTGTTTTTT
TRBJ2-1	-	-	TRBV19	CASREGARSYNEQFF	TGTGCCAGTAGGGAGGGGGCACGGTCCTACAATGAGCAGTTCTTC
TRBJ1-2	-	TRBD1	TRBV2	CASSHGTALYGYTF	TGTGCCAGCAGTCACGGGACAGCACTTTATGGCTACACCTTC
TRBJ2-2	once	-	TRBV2	CASSEEKSGELFF	TGTGCCAGCAGTGAGGAGAAGTCCGGGGAGCTGTTTTTT
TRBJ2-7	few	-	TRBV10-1	CASKDDHDNEQYF	TGCGCCAGCAAGGATGACCATGACAACGAGCAGTACTTC
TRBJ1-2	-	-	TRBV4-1	CASSQERGVARGYTF	TGCGCCAGCAGCCAAGAACGGGGTGTGGCGAGAGGCTACACCTTC
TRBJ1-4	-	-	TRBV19	CASSFVREKLFF	TGTGCCAGTAGTTTTGTTCGGGAAAAACTGTTTTTT
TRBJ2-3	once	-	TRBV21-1	CASSKGVGEGEDTQYF	TGTGCCAGCAGCAAAGGAGTGGGGGAGGGGGAAGATACGCAGTATTTT
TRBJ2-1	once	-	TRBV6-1	CASMGTMKYNEQFF	TGTGCCAGCATGGGGACAATGAAGTACAATGAGCAGTTCTTC
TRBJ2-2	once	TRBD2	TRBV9	CASSGTSYNTGELFF	TGTGCCAGCAGCGGGACTAGCTACAACACCGGGGAGCTGTTTTTT
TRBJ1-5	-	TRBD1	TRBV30	CAWSVRGQGQRPQHF	TGTGCCTGGAGTGTACGAGGACAGGGGCAAAGGCCCCAGCATTTT
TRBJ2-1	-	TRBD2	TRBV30	CAWSGTSGRPGHEQFF	TGTGCCTGGAGCGGGACTAGCGGGAGGCCAGGCCATGAGCAGTTCTTC
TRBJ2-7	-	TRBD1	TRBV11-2	CASSRRDSSYEQYF	TGTGCCAGCAGCCGAAGGGACAGCTCCTACGAGCAGTACTTC
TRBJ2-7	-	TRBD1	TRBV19	CASSGTGGWEQYF	TGTGCCAGTAGTGGGACAGGGGGTTGGGAGCAGTACTTC
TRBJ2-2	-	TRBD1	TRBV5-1	CASSLGGTGGSGELFF	TGCGCCAGCAGCTTGGGAGGGACAGGCGGAAGCGGGGAGCTGTTTTTT
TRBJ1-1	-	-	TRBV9	CASHLRSEAFF	TGTGCCAGCCACCTTAGATCGGAGGCTTTCTTT
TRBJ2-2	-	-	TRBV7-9	CASSSRGTPLNTGELFF	TGTGCCAGCAGCTCGAGGGGGACACCCTTAAACACCGGGGAGCTGTTTTTT
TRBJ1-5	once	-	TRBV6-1	CASSAGNSNQPQHF	TGTGCCAGCAGTGCGGGAAATAGCAATCAGCCCCAGCATTTT
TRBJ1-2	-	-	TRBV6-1	CASSTPQGFSYGYTF	TGTGCCAGCAGTACCCCGCAGGGGTTTAGCTATGGCTACACCTTC
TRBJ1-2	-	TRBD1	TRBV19	CASSPTGTVRKANYGYTF	TGTGCCAGTAGCCCAACCGGGACAGTCAGGAAAGCTAACTATGGCTACACCTTC
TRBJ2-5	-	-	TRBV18	CASSPQGGKEAQYF	TGTGCCAGCTCACCACAAGGGGGAAAAGAGGCCCAGTACTTC
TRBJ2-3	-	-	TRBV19	CASSIGAGDTQYF	TGTGCCAGTAGTATAGGGGCTGGCGATACGCAGTATTTT
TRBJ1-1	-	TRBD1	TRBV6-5	CASSLDRGDTEAFF	TGTGCCAGCAGTCTGGACAGGGGGGACACTGAAGCTTTCTTT
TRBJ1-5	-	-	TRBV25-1	CASSQLNQPQHF	TGTGCCAGCAGTCAACTAAATCAGCCCCAGCATTTT
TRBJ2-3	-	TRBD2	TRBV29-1	CSVGDRTSGTDTQYF	TGCAGCGTTGGTGACCGGACTAGCGGGACAGATACGCAGTATTTT
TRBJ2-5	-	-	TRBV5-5	CASSSGVLGETQYF	TGTGCCAGCAGTTCAGGGGTGCTAGGTGAGACCCAGTACTTC
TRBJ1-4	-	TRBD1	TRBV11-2	CASSSRQGTNEKLFF	TGTGCCAGCAGCTCAAGACAGGGAACTAATGAAAAACTGTTTTTT
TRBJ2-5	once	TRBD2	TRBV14	CASSRSGGATRETQYF	TGTGCCAGCAGCCGATCGGGGGGTGCAACCAGGGAGACCCAGTACTTC
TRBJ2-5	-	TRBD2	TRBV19	CASSNGTSGREKTQYF	TGTGCCAGTAGTAACGGGACTAGCGGGAGGGAGAAGACCCAGTACTTC
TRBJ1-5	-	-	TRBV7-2	CASSLVQDSNQPQHF	TGTGCCAGCAGCTTAGTGCAGGATAGCAATCAGCCCCAGCATTTT
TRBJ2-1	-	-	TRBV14	CASSQDPQGYDEQFF	TGTGCCAGCAGCCAAGATCCCCAGGGATACGATGAGCAGTTCTTC
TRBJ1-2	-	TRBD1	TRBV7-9	CASSRTPGTGFRGYTF	TGTGCCAGCAGCCGAACCCCCGGGACAGGATTCCGTGGCTACACCTTC
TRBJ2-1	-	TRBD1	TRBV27	CASSGWTGGKSTNEQFF	TGTGCCAGCAGTGGTTGGACAGGAGGTAAATCAACCAATGAGCAGTTCTTC
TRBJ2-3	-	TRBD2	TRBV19	CASKTSLLTDTQYF	TGTGCCAGTAAGACTAGCCTACTCACAGATACGCAGTATTTT
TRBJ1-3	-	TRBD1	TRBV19	CASSNRGTRNTIYF	TGTGCCAGTAGTAACAGGGGAACTCGAAACACCATATATTTT
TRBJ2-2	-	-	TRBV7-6	CASSPAPTNTGELFF	TGTGCCAGCAGCCCCGCGCCCACGAACACCGGGGAGCTGTTTTTT
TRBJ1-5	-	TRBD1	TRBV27	CASSFRGDQPQHF	TGTGCCAGCAGTTTCAGGGGGGATCAGCCCCAGCATTTT
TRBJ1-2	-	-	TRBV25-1	CASSEYGGASGVYTF	TGTGCCAGCAGTGAATACGGGGGGGCATCGGGCGTCTACACCTTC
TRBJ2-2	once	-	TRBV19	CASSIGGTGELFF	TGTGCCAGTAGTATCGGAGGGACCGGGGAGCTGTTTTTT
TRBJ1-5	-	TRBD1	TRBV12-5	CASGLVTGGSVAAGNQPQHF	TGTGCTAGTGGTTTGGTAACAGGGGGAAGTGTTGCGGCCGGCAATCAGCCCCAGCATTTT
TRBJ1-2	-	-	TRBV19	CASSMGQLANYGYTF	TGTGCCAGTAGTATGGGGCAGTTAGCTAACTATGGCTACACCTTC
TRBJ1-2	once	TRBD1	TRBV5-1	CASSLSSGQAFPGYTF	TGCGCCAGCAGCTTGTCCTCGGGACAGGCCTTTCCCGGCTACACCTTC
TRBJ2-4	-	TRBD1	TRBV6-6	CASNHRGEGMGIQYF	TGTGCCAGCAACCACAGGGGTGAGGGTATGGGCATTCAGTACTTC
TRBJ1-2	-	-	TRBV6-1	CASSFEGGGSTF	TGTGCCAGCAGTTTTGAGGGAGGGGGAAGCACCTTC
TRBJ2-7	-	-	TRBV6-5	CASSSADKSYEQYF	TGTGCCAGCAGTTCTGCGGACAAGTCCTACGAGCAGTACTTC
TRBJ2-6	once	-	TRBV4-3	CASTSTESSGANVLTF	TGCGCCAGCACCTCGACAGAAAGCTCTGGGGCCAACGTCCTGACTTTC
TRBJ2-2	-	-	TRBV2	CASRSRRTELNTGELFF	TGTGCCAGCAGGTCAAGGAGGACAGAATTAAACACCGGGGAGCTGTTTTTT
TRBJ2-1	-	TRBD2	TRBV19	CASSIRGLAGGARDNEQFF	TGTGCCAGTAGTATTCGGGGACTAGCGGGGGGGGCTAGAGACAATGAGCAGTTCTTC
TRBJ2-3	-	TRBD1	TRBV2	CASSEDRGSFDTQYF	TGTGCCAGCAGTGAGGACAGGGGGAGCTTCGATACGCAGTATTTT
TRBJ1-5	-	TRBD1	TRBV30	CAWRTGGDQPQHF	TGTGCCTGGAGGACAGGGGGCGATCAGCCCCAGCATTTT
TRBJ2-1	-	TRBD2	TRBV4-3	CASSQEARGGAYNEQFF	TGCGCCAGCAGCCAAGAAGCCCGCGGGGGGGCCTACAATGAGCAGTTCTTC
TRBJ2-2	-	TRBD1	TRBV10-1	CASTPGTGGTGELFF	TGCGCCAGCACTCCTGGGACAGGAGGTACCGGGGAGCTGTTTTTT
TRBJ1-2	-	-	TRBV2	CASSENRVGYTF	TGTGCCAGCAGTGAGAACAGGGTTGGCTACACCTTC
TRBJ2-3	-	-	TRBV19	CASSTWTAGDTQYF	TGTGCCAGTAGTACCTGGACGGCGGGAGATACGCAGTATTTT
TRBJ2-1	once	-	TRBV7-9	CASSPQYNEQFF	TGTGCCAGCAGCCCACAATACAATGAGCAGTTCTTC
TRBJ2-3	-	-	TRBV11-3	CASSLDGASRDTQYF	TGTGCCAGCAGCTTAGATGGGGCTTCAAGGGATACGCAGTATTTT
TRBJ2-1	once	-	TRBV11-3	CASSLGTLAEQFF	TGTGCCAGCAGCCTCGGGACTCTTGCCGAGCAGTTCTTC
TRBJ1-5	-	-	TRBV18	CASSPSLTTGNNQPQHF	TGTGCCAGCTCACCATCATTGACAACAGGGAACAATCAGCCCCAGCATTTT